This TCR beta chain is from a study of cytomegalovirus exposure and HLA in healthy donors. V was pared by 7 bases and J by 9 bases, with 11 bases of the junction left unmatched. The CDR3 is made up of 15 amino acids. Germline CDR1 is MDHEN and CDR2 is SYDVKM. As for the donors, each was a healthy bone marrow donor. About this clone itself: No antigen is known for it.

Study-wide findings and caveats: A few V segments could not be told apart, such as TRBV6-2 and TRBV6-3, and were left out.

The PCR was carried out with 60 Vbeta primers and 13 Jbeta primers. Clones were read by immunoSEQ multiplex PCR, and TCRdb kept only the in-frame ones, dropping some. The sample records roughly 200,000 clones, approximately 85% being singletons. The receptor's source is a woman between 50 and 59 years old in good health and CMV-seronegative. The rearrangement joins TRBV28 to TRBJ2-1, with TRBD1 matching 11 bases. Sequenced sample: PBMCs. The CDR3 bases are TGTGCCAGCATCTGGGGGGACAGGGGGTTAGGTGAGCAGTTCTTC. Amino acids: CASIWGDRGLGEQFF.